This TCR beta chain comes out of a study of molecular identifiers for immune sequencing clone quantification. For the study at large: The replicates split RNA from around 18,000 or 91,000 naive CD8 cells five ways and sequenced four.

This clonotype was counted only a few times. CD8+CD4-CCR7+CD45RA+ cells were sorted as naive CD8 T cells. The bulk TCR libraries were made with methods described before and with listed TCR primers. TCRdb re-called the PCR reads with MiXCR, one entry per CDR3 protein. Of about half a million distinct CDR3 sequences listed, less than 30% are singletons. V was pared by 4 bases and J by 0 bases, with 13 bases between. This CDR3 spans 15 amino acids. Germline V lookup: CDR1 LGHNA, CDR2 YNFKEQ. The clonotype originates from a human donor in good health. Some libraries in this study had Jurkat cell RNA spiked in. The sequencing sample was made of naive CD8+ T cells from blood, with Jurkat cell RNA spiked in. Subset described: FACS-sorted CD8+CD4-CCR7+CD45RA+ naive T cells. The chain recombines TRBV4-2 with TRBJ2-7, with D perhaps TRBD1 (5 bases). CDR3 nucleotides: TGTGCCAGCAGCCCCTCACCAGGGCTCTCCTACGAGCAGTACTTC. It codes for CASSPSPGLSYEQYF.